These T cell receptor beta chains were read from a single sample in a study of blood T cell repertoires in COVID-19. Sequencing used immunoSEQ multiplex PCR; TCRdb keeps in-frame clones, though not all of them. This sample has 140,000 to 150,000 clones, with about nine tenths found just once. The sequencing input was PBMCs or T cells enriched from blood (not recorded which). The source is a man aged 45-60 years who had recovered from COVID-19. CDR3s include the opening cysteine and the closing phenylalanine or tryptophan. D genes are given only for firm matches. For some rows the clone size is stated as once, few or many, or as a class when expanded; others skip it.

d_call j_call v_call clone_size cdr3_aa cdr3_nt
TRBD1 TRBJ1-2 TRBV7-2 . CASSLGGTGGNYGYTF TGTGCCAGCAGCTTAGGGGGGACAGGGGGAAACTATGGCTACACCTTC
TRBD2 TRBJ2-5 TRBV18 . CASSPPALGREETQYF TGTGCCAGCTCACCGCCCGCTTTGGGGAGGGAAGAGACCCAGTACTTC
TRBD2 TRBJ2-7 TRBV27 few CASNLYSGPSYEQYF TGTGCCAGCAACTTATATAGCGGGCCTTCGTACGAGCAGTACTTC
. TRBJ2-3 TRBV11-2 . CASSLDLTDTQYF TGTGCCAGCAGCTTAGACCTCACAGATACGCAGTATTTT
. TRBJ2-1 TRBV7-2 . CASSSGLGGLGRQFF TGTGCCAGCAGCTCGGGACTAGGGGGCCTGGGGCGACAGTTCTTC
TRBD1 TRBJ1-2 TRBV7-9 . CASSRTRGQEVYGYTF TGTGCCAGCAGCAGAACCCGGGGACAGGAGGTCTATGGCTACACCTTC
TRBD2 TRBJ2-1 TRBV4-3 . CASSQAGTSGRGEQFF TGCGCCAGCAGCCAAGCGGGGACTAGCGGGAGAGGTGAGCAGTTCTTC
. TRBJ2-1 TRBV14 once CASSLSGGPYNEQFF TGTGCCAGCAGCCTAAGCGGAGGACCCTACAATGAGCAGTTCTTC
. TRBJ1-1 TRBV6-5 . CASSYPGDTEAFF TGTGCCAGCAGTTACCCAGGGGACACTGAAGCTTTCTTT
TRBD1 TRBJ2-6 TRBV19 . CASSKTGAGANVLTF TGTGCCAGTAGTAAAACAGGGGCTGGGGCCAACGTCCTGACTTTC
. TRBJ1-4 TRBV20-1 . CSFVFREKLFF TGCAGTTTTGTCTTCAGGGAAAAACTGTTTTTT
. TRBJ1-6 TRBV5-1 . CASSLAGNSPLHF TGCGCCAGCAGCTTGGCAGGAAATTCACCCCTCCACTTT
. TRBJ1-1 TRBV6-2/TRBV6-3 few CASSYVRGTEAFF TGTGCCAGCAGTTACGTCAGGGGCACTGAAGCTTTCTTT
TRBD1 TRBJ2-7 TRBV6-5 . CASRQGAYEQYF TGTGCCAGCAGACAGGGGGCCTACGAGCAGTACTTC
. TRBJ1-2 TRBV4-1 . CASSQRQDNYGYTF TGCGCCAGCAGCCAACGACAGGATAACTATGGCTACACCTTC
. TRBJ1-2 TRBV5-1 . CASSFEAVGGYTF TGCGCCAGCAGCTTCGAGGCAGTAGGAGGCTACACCTTC
. TRBJ2-7 TRBV21-1 . CASSTLSTGEREQYF TGTGCCAGCAGCACCCTGTCTACCGGGGAAAGGGAGCAGTACTTC
TRBD2 TRBJ2-2 TRBV2 . CASSTGTSLGELFF TGTGCCAGCAGCACCGGGACTAGCCTCGGGGAGCTGTTTTTT
. TRBJ1-5 TRBV19 . CASHPGGGRSNQPQHF TGTGCCAGTCACCCGGGGGGGGGCCGGAGCAATCAGCCCCAGCATTTT
TRBD1 TRBJ2-5 TRBV5-1 . CASSRDRQETQYF TGCGCCAGCAGCCGGGACAGACAAGAGACCCAGTACTTC
TRBD1 TRBJ1-1 TRBV11-2 . CASSPQGGYTEAFF TGTGCCAGCAGCCCACAGGGGGGGTACACTGAAGCTTTCTTT
TRBD1 TRBJ1-6 TRBV7-9 . CASSLRQGWDNSPLHF TGTGCCAGCAGCTTACGACAGGGGTGGGATAATTCACCCCTCCACTTT
TRBD2 TRBJ2-1 TRBV5-1 . CASSLRTSSNEQFF TGCGCCAGCAGCTTGAGGACTAGTTCTAATGAGCAGTTCTTC
. TRBJ1-2 TRBV27 . CASSTRGVHYGYTF TGTGCCAGCAGTACCAGGGGAGTCCACTATGGCTACACCTTC
. TRBJ2-7 TRBV2 few CASSDQGYEQYF TGTGCCAGCAGTGATCAGGGGTACGAGCAGTACTTC
. TRBJ1-4 TRBV5-1 . CASSITQATNEKLFF TGCGCCAGCAGCATAACCCAGGCAACTAATGAAAAACTGTTTTTT
TRBD2 TRBJ2-5 TRBV27 . CASAGELSEQETQYF TGTGCCAGCGCGGGGGAGTTAAGTGAACAAGAGACCCAGTACTTC
. TRBJ2-5 TRBV9 . CASSVRLTETQYF TGTGCCAGCAGCGTACGACTAACCGAGACCCAGTACTTC
. TRBJ1-2 TRBV28 . CASSRRALAGYGYTF TGTGCCAGCAGTCGTAGGGCGCTAGCGGGGTATGGCTACACCTTC
. TRBJ2-6 TRBV7-2 . CASSRGGGASGANVLTF TGTGCCAGCAGCAGGGGGGGAGGGGCCTCTGGGGCCAACGTCCTGACTTTC
TRBD2 TRBJ2-1 TRBV10-1 . CASSEGGGRVPMTSGSHEQFF TGCGCCAGCAGTGAGGGGGGCGGCAGGGTCCCTATGACTAGCGGGAGTCATGAGCAGTTCTTC
TRBD2 TRBJ2-3 TRBV7-2 . CASSRSGATSTDTQYF TGTGCCAGCAGCCGTAGCGGGGCTACTAGCACAGATACGCAGTATTTT
. TRBJ1-2 TRBV19 . CASRGGNGGYTF TGTGCCAGTAGGGGGGGTAACGGCGGCTACACCTTC
TRBD1 TRBJ2-4 TRBV7-2 . CASNQGTGRGKNIQYF TGTGCCAGCAACCAGGGGACAGGACGGGGCAAAAACATTCAGTACTTC
TRBD1 TRBJ1-6 TRBV27 . CASSLWTGANSPLHF TGTGCCAGCAGTTTGTGGACAGGGGCGAATTCACCCCTCCACTTT
TRBD1 TRBJ1-3 TRBV5-5 . CASSLTGGGNTIYF TGTGCCAGCAGCTTGACAGGGGGAGGAAACACCATATATTTT
TRBD1 TRBJ1-6 TRBV2 . CASSWGVAGGANNSPLHF TGTGCCAGCAGTTGGGGGGTAGCAGGGGGCGCGAATAATTCACCCCTCCACTTT
TRBD2 TRBJ2-2 TRBV7-3 . CASSLSSGLTGELFF TGTGCCAGCAGCTTATCTAGCGGACTCACCGGGGAGCTGTTTTTT
. TRBJ1-5 TRBV5-1 once CASSPDGGANQPQHF TGCGCCAGCAGCCCAGACGGAGGGGCGAATCAGCCCCAGCATTTT
TRBD1 TRBJ1-1 TRBV9 . CASSVKGAGSEAFF TGTGCCAGCAGCGTAAAGGGGGCCGGGAGTGAAGCTTTCTTT
. TRBJ1-1 TRBV5-6 . CASSHRPWMNTEAFF TGTGCCAGCAGTCACAGGCCCTGGATGAACACTGAAGCTTTCTTT
TRBD2 TRBJ2-5 TRBV2 . CASSSTSGTGETQYF TGTGCCAGCAGTTCGACTAGCGGGACGGGGGAGACCCAGTACTTC
. TRBJ1-1 TRBV9 few CASSPTSTVNTEAFF TGTGCCAGCAGCCCAACCTCGACAGTTAACACTGAAGCTTTCTTT
. TRBJ2-5 TRBV24-1 . CATREGAQETQYF TGTGCCACCAGGGAGGGGGCCCAAGAGACCCAGTACTTC
TRBD1 TRBJ1-5 TRBV2 . CASSPQGGNQPQHF TGTGCCAGCAGCCCCCAGGGGGGCAATCAGCCCCAGCATTTT